At least ten counts were recorded for the clone carrying this TCR beta chain. Its antigen is not known. A much larger clone sits a single nucleotide away, making a read error possible. The source of the sample is a study of tumor-infiltrating lymphocytes in primary liver carcinoma. General study points: The overlap of tumor-adjacent and tumor-blood pairs was smaller than that of tumor region pairs.

From 450 to 600 ng total RNA, TCR beta cDNA was generated with a primer in the constant region. TCR beta libraries came from three nested multiplex PCR rounds using slightly modified ARM-PCR. It was with TRBV1-TRBV30 forward primers and a C-beta reverse primer that the first two PCR rounds were run, at approximately 9 cycles each. TCRdb reprocessed the multiplex PCR reads via MiXCR and lists one record per CDR3 protein. The table records around 21,000 distinct CDR3 sequences, approximately 70% of them present only once. The CDR3 has 13 amino acids. Germline trimming cut 2 bases from V and 7 bases from J; bases unmatched to any gene: 1. Each 20-30 mg portion of unsorted bulk tissue served as the source for co-extraction of RNA and DNA. Cases comprised patients with primary liver carcinoma who received surgical resection.

The sequence came from a man between 40 and 49 years old with primary liver carcinoma and hepatitis B virus infection. The rearrangement uses TRBV12-3 or TRBV12-4 and TRBJ1-2, with 10 positions matching TRBD1. The sample comprised liver tumor tissue from sampling region 1. Subset: tumor region T1, superior pole. This CDR3 is CASSLRQGAGYTF. The DNA of the CDR3 is TGTGCCAGCAGTTTAAGACAGGGGGCTGGCTACACCTTC.